This T cell receptor (beta chain) was found in a study of cytomegalovirus exposure and HLA in healthy donors. Study observations and caveats: In an earlier analysis, productive rearrangement rates for most beta V segments clustered near 90% or 30%.

This clone was seen a few times. What it recognizes is unknown. PCR employed 60 Vbeta and 13 Jbeta primers. Sequenced by immunoSEQ multiplex PCR; TCRdb stores in-frame clones only, minus some. The sample lists approximately 160,000 clones, about four fifths occurring once. Trimming at V came to 0 bases and at J to 1 base, leaving 2 bases not matched to a gene. The germline gives CDR1 SGHNT, CDR2 YYREEE (reference sequence). This CDR3 comprises 17 residues. This TCR came from a man aged 30-40 years in good health and CMV-seropositive. The sequenced sample was PBMCs. This chain connects TRBV5-4 to TRBJ2-3; TRBD2 aligns across 13 bases. The CDR3 region is CASSLELAGGGTDTQYF. CDR3 sequence (DNA): TGTGCCAGCAGCTTGGAACTAGCGGGGGGGGGCACAGATACGCAGTATTTT.